This T cell receptor beta chain was recorded in a study of blood T cells in healthy people across ages. Study outcomes and limitations: Unsorted PBMCs blocked a conclusive comparison of naive and antigen-experienced cells. TCR beta diversity per million T cells fell roughly linearly with age.

Points on this clonotype: Antigen specificity is unknown.

With V trimmed by 8 bases and J by 4 bases, 7 bases remained unmatched. The CDR3 loop spans 15 amino acids. The germline V gene has CDR1 LGHNA and CDR2 YNFKEQ. Alongside a J-beta primer mix, a sample-barcoded 5' primer served in a second PCR lasting roughly 7 to 11 cycles. TCRdb called the 5' RACE reads again in MiXCR, with one record for every CDR3 protein. Of about 930,000 distinct CDR3 sequences in the sample, about 28% are singletons; the top ten hold 9.5% to 13%. The data were also submitted as part of a second study, on T cells of mothers and their children.

The sequencing sample was made of blood. The chain joins TRBV4-2 to TRBJ2-1; TRBD1 matches at 11 bases. The TCR originated in a woman aged 40-49 years in good health. CDR3 loop: CASGFGTGGYNEQFF. CDR3 nucleotides: TGTGCCAGCGGATTCGGGACAGGGGGATACAATGAGCAGTTCTTC.